This T cell receptor beta chain derives from a study of cytomegalovirus exposure and HLA in healthy donors. This CDR3 has 15 residues. Profiling relied on immunoSEQ multiplex PCR, and the TCRdb table lists in-frame clones only, not all of them. Counted here are 55,000 to 70,000 clones, around nine tenths occurring once; the ten biggest clones make up around 2.2%. The origin of this receptor is a young woman in good health and CMV-seronegative. The chain carries TRBV21-1 and TRBJ2-7; the table's D call, TRBD2, was not checked against the DNA. TRBV21-1 is deemed a pseudogene. Sequencing used PBMCs. The CDR3 spells CASRERRRGVGEQYF. The CDR3 DNA reads as TGTGCCAGCAGGGAGAGGAGACGGGGGGTAGGGGAGCAGTACTTC.